Presented here are 10 T cell receptor beta chains from one specimen sequenced in a study of blood T cell repertoires in COVID-19. Produced via immunoSEQ multiplex PCR; TCRdb's table is partial and in-frame only. The profile shows a few hundred thousand clones, roughly 89% of them singletons. Source material: PBMCs or T cells enriched from blood (not recorded which). The receptors here all came from a woman in her late teens or twenties who had recovered from COVID-19.

The V gene is TRBV5-6, the J gene TRBJ2-7; TRBD1 aligns across 8 bases. The germline V gene encodes CDR1 SGHDT and CDR2 YYEEEE. With 5 bases clipped from V and 3 bases from J, the junction kept 4 bases outside the gene matches. CDR3 length: 13 amino acids. The CDR3 is CASRRDRSYEQYF. Here the CDR3 DNA reads TGTGCCAGCAGGCGGGACAGGAGCTACGAGCAGTACTTC.

The chain recombines TRBV6-2 or TRBV6-3 with TRBJ1-1; possibly TRBD1 for D (6 bases). The V gene lost 2 bases and the J gene lost 6 bases, with 19 bases spanning the gap. The CDR3 length is 16 residues. Germline CDR1 is MNHEY and CDR2 is SVGEGT. This CDR3 reads CASSYKSDSLGPEAFF. The CDR3 DNA sequence: TGTGCCAGCAGTTACAAATCGGACAGTCTGGGCCCTGAAGCTTTCTTT.

V usage is TRBV27 and J usage is TRBJ1-6; D call uncertain. In germline, CDR1 is MNHEY, CDR2 SMNVEV (reference sequence). Trimming removed 5 bases from V and 6 bases from J, with 11 bases in between. The CDR3 totals 14 residues. The CDR3 region has the DNA TGTGCCAGCAGTCACAGAGCCGGTAATTCACCCCTCCACTTT. Residues: CASSHRAGNSPLHF.

The rearrangement links TRBV7-9 to TRBJ1-2; D not resolved. V dropped 2 bases and J dropped 8 bases, with 9 bases sitting between them. The CDR3 has 12 amino acids. The germline V gene encodes CDR1 SEHNR and CDR2 FQNEAQ (reference sequence). CDR3 coding DNA: TGTGCCAGCAGCTTAAGGCGGGAGGGCTACACCTTC. It specifies CASSLRREGYTF.

This chain connects TRBV7-2 to TRBJ2-1, with D tentatively TRBD2 (6 bases). Trimming took 3 bases from V and 6 from J, leaving 15 bases between them. Germline CDR1 reads SGHTA; CDR2 reads FQGNSA. This CDR3 contains 15 residues. CDR3 residues: CASSFGDSAGNEQFF. The CDR3 bases are TGTGCCAGCAGCTTTGGGGACTCGGCCGGCAATGAGCAGTTCTTC.

The J gene is TRBJ1-1, the V gene TRBV19; no reliable D call. The CDR3 has 14 amino acids. With 3 bases removed from V and 0 bases from J, the gap between germline ends came to 8 bases. Germline CDR1 is LNHDA and CDR2 is SQIVND (reference sequence). CDR3 loop: CASSMRNMNTEAFF. The CDR3 nucleotides are TGTGCCAGTAGTATGCGGAACATGAACACTGAAGCTTTCTTT.

The chain links TRBV6-5 to TRBJ1-3; no reliable D call. Germline lookup yields CDR1 MNHEY and CDR2 SVGAGI. Trimming cost V 8 bases and J 0 bases, with 11 bases left between them. The CDR3 is made up of 14 amino acids. The CDR3 spells CASGEGLSGNTIYF. The CDR3 DNA follows: TGTGCCAGCGGGGAGGGCCTCTCTGGAAACACCATATATTTT.

The V call is TRBV4-2, the J call TRBJ1-2; D is possibly TRBD1 (6 bases). CDR1 is LGHNA, CDR2 YNFKEQ, per germline. V lost 1 base and J 0 bases, leaving 21 bases between the germline ends. This CDR3 contains 19 residues. This CDR3 is CASSQGFGGSFQPNYGYTF. The DNA of the CDR3 is TGTGCCAGCAGCCAAGGATTTGGGGGCAGCTTCCAGCCTAACTATGGCTACACCTTC.

The chain couples TRBV6-2 or TRBV6-3 to TRBJ1-1; 7 bases match TRBD1. J lost 2 bases, V lost 4 bases, and 4 bases had no gene match. The CDR3 is 14 amino acids. Germline V gene lookup returns CDR1 MNHEY and CDR2 SVGEGT. The CDR3 DNA reads TGTGCCAGCAGTTCCCGACAGGGAAACACTGAAGCTTTCTTT. Protein sequence: CASSSRQGNTEAFF.

V is TRBV6-5 and J is TRBJ2-7; possible D gene TRBD1, 6 bases. Trimming took 4 bases from V and 2 from J, leaving 15 bases between them. The CDR3 is 15 amino acids. The germline CDR1 and CDR2 sequences are MNHEY and SVGAGI. CDR3 nucleotides: TGTGCCAGCAGTTCTGTGGGGGCCCCTACCTACGAGCAGTACTTC. It encodes CASSSVGAPTYEQYF.